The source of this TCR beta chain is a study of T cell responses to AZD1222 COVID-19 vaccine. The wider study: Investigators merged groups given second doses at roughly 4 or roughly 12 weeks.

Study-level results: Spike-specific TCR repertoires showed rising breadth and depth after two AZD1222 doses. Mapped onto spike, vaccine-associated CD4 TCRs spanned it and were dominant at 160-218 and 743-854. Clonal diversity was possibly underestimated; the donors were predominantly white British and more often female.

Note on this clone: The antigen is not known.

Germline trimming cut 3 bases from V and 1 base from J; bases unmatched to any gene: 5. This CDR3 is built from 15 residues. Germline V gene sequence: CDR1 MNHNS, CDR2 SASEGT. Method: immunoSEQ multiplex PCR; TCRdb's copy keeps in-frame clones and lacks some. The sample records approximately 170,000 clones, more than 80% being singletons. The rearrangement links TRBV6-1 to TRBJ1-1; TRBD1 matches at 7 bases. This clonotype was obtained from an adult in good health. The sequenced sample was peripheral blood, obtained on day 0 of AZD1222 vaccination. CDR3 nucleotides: TGTGCCAGCAGTGAGGGGGGGACAGAGAACACTGAAGCTTTCTTT. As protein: CASSEGGTENTEAFF.